The source of this T cell receptor (beta chain) is a study of early T cells in non-severe SARS-CoV-2 infection. Overall study results and limits: Database matching using VDJdb favored anti-spike CD8 responses, with private and CD4 specificities left missing.

TCRdb processed the 5' RACE reads anew with MiXCR; each CDR3 protein has one entry. The data show just over 80,000 distinct CDR3 sequences, with roughly an eighth seen just once and more than 1.2% held by the top ten. This clonotype was observed many times. Antigen unknown. The V and J ends lost 6 bases and 3 bases respectively, with 19 bases between them. The V gene's germline CDR1 is SGHAT and CDR2 FQNNGV. The CDR3 spans 16 residues. The chain has TRBV11-2 and TRBJ2-3; D is unresolved. The sample consisted of whole blood. The source is an adult who was a healthcare worker with PCR-confirmed SARS-CoV-2 infection or an uninfected control (not recorded which). The CDR3 bases are TGTGCCAGCAGTCGCTTCGGGTCCAGAACGACAGATACGCAGTATTTT. It encodes CASSRFGSRTTDTQYF.